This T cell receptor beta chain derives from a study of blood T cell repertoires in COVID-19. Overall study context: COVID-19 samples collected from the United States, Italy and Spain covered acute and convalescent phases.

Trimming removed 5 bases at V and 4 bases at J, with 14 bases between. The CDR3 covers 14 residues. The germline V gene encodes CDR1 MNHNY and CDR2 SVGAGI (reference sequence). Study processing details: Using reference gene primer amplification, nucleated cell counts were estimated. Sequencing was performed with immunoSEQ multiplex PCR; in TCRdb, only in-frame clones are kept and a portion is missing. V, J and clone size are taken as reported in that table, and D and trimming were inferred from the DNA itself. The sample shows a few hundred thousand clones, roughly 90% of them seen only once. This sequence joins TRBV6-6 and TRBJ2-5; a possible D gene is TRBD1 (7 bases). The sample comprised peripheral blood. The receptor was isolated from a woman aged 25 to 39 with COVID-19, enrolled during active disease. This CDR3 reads CASSGTEGGETQYF. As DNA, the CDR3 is TGTGCCAGCAGTGGGACAGAGGGGGGAGAGACCCAGTACTTC.